The T cell receptor beta chain under discussion was sequenced for a study of blood T cell repertoires in COVID-19. The table lists this clone with a count of one. Only in-frame clones appear in the TCRdb table, and some are missing; sequencing was by immunoSEQ multiplex PCR. This sample has roughly 230,000 clones, with around 83% found just once. Trimming removed 0 bases at V and 7 bases at J, with 12 bases between. The CDR3 is 15 residues long. Looked up from germline, CDR1 is MNHNS and CDR2 is SASEGT. The chain combines TRBV6-1 with TRBJ1-4; no definite D call. The TCR originated in a middle-aged man with active or convalescent COVID-19. Input material: peripheral blood. CDR3 sequence reads: CASSEAGLAGEKLFF. Here the CDR3 DNA reads TGTGCCAGCAGTGAAGCAGGCTTGGCGGGTGAAAAACTGTTTTTT.